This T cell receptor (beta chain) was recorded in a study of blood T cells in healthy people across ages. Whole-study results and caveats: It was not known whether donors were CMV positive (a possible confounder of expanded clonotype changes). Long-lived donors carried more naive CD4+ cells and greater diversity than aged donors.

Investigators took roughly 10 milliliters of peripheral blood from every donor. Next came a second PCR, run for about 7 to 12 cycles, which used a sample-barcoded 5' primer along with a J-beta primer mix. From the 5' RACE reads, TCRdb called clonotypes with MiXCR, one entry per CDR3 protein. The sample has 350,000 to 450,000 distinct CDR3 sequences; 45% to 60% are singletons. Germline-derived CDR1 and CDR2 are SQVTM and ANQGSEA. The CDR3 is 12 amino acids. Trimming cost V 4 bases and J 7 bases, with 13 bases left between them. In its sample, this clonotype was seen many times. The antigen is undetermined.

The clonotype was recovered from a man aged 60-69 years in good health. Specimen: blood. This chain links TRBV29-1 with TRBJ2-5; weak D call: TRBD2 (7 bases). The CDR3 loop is CSVGGGGATQYF. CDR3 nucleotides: TGCAGCGTTGGGGGTGGGGGGGCGACCCAGTACTTC.